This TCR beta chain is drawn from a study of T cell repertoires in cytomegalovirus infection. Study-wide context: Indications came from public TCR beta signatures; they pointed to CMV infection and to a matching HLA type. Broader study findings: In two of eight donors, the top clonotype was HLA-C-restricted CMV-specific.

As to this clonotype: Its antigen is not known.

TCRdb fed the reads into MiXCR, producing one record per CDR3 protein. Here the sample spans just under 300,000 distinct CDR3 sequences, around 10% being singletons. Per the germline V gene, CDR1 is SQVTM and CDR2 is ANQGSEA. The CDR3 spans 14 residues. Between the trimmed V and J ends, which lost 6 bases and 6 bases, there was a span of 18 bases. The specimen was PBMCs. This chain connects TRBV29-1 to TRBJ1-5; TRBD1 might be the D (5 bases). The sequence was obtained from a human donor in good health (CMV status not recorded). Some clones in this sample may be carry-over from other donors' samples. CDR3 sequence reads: CSVSGTGVGQPQHF. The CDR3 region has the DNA TGCAGCGTCTCGGGAACAGGCGTCGGTCAGCCCCAGCATTTT.